One and the same sample provided the 8 T cell receptor beta chains below, sequenced in a study of blood T cell repertoires in COVID-19. Clones were read by immunoSEQ multiplex PCR, and TCRdb kept only the in-frame ones, dropping some. The sample includes about 85,000 clones, approximately 88% of them seen just once. The sequenced sample was peripheral blood. The receptors derive from a man in his 60s with acute or convalescent COVID-19.

The genes are TRBV9 and TRBJ1-2; D possibly corresponds to TRBD1 (6 bases). Germline CDR1 is SGDLS and CDR2 is YYNGEE. Trimming removed 0 bases from V and 6 bases from J, with 9 bases in between. This CDR3 region has 13 residues. CDR3 nucleotides: TGTGCCAGCAGCGTAGAGGCAGGGGATGGCTACACCTTC. It encodes CASSVEAGDGYTF. The variable domain in full, with the rest retrieved from reference TRBV9 and TRBJ1-2, is DSGVTQTPKHLITATGQRVTLRCSPRSGDLSVYWYQQSLDQGLQFLIQYYNGEERAKGNILERFSAQQFPDLHSELNLSSLELGDSALYFCASSVEAGDGYTFGSGTRLTVV.

The chain employs TRBV12-1 and TRBJ2-3; the table names TRBD2, a call not compared with the DNA. TRBV12-1 is described as a pseudogene. The CDR3 is 17 amino acids. CDR3 sequence reads: CASSYRGLAGGADTQYF. The DNA for the CDR3 is TGTGCCAGCAGCTACCGGGGACTAGCGGGGGGGGCAGATACGCAGTATTTT.

This sequence joins TRBV5-1 and TRBJ2-7, with 7 bases that match TRBD1. CDR1 is SGHRS, CDR2 YFSETQ, per germline. The CDR3 loop spans 15 amino acids. Trimming removed 2 bases from V and 3 bases from J; junction bases left unmatched: 8. CDR3: CASSLVGQSNYEQYF. CDR3 in DNA: TGCGCCAGCAGCTTAGTGGGACAGTCAAACTACGAGCAGTACTTC. Complete variable domain (other parts from reference TRBV5-1 and TRBJ2-7): KAGVTQTPRYLIKTRGQQVTLSCSPISGHRSVSWYQQTPGQGLQFLFEYFSETQRNKGNFPGRFSGRQFSNSRSEMNVSTLELGDSALYLCASSLVGQSNYEQYFGPGTRLTVT.

The rearrangement uses TRBV6-2 or TRBV6-3 and TRBJ2-1; 9 bases line up with TRBD2. V lost 2 bases to trimming and J lost 5 bases; unmatched junction nucleotides: 4. The CDR3 contains 15 residues. Germline loops: CDR1 MNHEY, CDR2 SVGEGT. The CDR3 loop reads CASSYASGVNNEQFF. CDR3 coding DNA: TGTGCCAGCAGTTACGCTAGCGGGGTGAACAATGAGCAGTTCTTC.

The rearrangement links TRBV3-1 (or the pseudogene TRBV3-2) to TRBJ1-4; D remains unclear. Germline V gene sequence: CDR1 LGHDT, CDR2 YNNKEL (reference sequence). V was trimmed by 0 bases and J by 0 bases, leaving 14 bases between them. The CDR3 sequence is 18 residues long. The CDR3 nucleotides are TGTGCCAGCAGCCAAGATGTTTTCAGTCTTGCAACTAATGAAAAACTGTTTTTT. Its protein is CASSQDVFSLATNEKLFF.

CDR3 in amino acids: CASSVDGADNTEAFF. The CDR3 nucleotides read TGTGCCAGCAGCGTCGATGGGGCCGATAACACTGAAGCTTTCTTT. The rearrangement links TRBV9 to TRBJ1-1; a possible D gene is TRBD1 (5 bases). The V end was cut by 2 bases, the J end by 2 bases, with 13 bases between. This CDR3 is 15 amino acids long. Germline-derived CDR1 and CDR2 are SGDLS and YYNGEE.

The chain is built from TRBV24-1 and TRBJ2-1; 8 nucleotides agree with TRBD2. Losses at the gene ends were 5 bases for V and 2 bases for J; bases not matched to a gene: 7. The CDR3 length is 16 residues. Per germline, CDR1 KGHDR and CDR2 SFDVKD. CDR3 region: CATSGAGGGTYNEQFF. The DNA of the CDR3 is TGTGCCACCAGTGGTGCTGGCGGGGGGACCTACAATGAGCAGTTCTTC.

The chain recombines TRBV6-5 with TRBJ1-2, with no clear D. V was trimmed by 0 bases and J by 7 bases, leaving 12 bases between them. CDR3 length: 14 residues. Germline assignment: CDR1 MNHEY and CDR2 SVGAGI. For the CDR3, the DNA is TGTGCCAGCAGTTACTCGGATTTCAGGCTTGGCTACACCTTC. Its protein is CASSYSDFRLGYTF.